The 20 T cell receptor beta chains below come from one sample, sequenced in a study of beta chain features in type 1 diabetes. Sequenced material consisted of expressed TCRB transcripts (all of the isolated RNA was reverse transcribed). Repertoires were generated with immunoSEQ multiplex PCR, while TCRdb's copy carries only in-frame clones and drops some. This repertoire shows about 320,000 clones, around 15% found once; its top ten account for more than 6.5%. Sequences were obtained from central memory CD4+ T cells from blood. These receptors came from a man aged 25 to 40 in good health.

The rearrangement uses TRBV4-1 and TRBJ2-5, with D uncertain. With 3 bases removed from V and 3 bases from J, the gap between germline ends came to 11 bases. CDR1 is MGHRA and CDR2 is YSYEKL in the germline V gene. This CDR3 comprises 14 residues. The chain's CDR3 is CASSQPVGKETQYF. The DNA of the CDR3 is TGCGCCAGCAGCCAGCCGGTAGGCAAAGAGACCCAGTACTTC.

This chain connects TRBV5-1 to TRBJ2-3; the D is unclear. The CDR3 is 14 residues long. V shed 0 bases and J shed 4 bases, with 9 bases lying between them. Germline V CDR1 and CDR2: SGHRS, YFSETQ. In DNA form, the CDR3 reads TGCGCCAGCAGCTTGGCTTCCGTGGCAGATACGCAGTATTTT. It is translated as CASSLASVADTQYF.

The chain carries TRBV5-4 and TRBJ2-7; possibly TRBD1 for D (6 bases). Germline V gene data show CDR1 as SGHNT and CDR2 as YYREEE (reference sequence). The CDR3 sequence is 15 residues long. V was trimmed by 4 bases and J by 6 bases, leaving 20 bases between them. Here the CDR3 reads CASSRSGQSLREQYF. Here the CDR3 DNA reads TGTGCCAGCAGCCGATCGGGACAATCCCTTCGCGAGCAGTACTTC.

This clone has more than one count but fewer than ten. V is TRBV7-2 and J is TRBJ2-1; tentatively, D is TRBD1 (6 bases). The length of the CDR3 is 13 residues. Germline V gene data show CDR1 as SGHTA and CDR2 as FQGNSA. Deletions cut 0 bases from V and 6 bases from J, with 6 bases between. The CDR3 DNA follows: TGTGCCAGCAGCTTAGCGGACAGCAATGAGCAGTTCTTC. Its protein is CASSLADSNEQFF.

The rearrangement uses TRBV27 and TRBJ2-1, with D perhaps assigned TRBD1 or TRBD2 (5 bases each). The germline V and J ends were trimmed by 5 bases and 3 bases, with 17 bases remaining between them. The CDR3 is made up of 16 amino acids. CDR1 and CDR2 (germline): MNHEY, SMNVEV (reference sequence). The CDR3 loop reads CASSAPGQGLYNEQFF. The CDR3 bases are TGTGCCAGCAGTGCCCCGGGGCAGGGTCTCTACAATGAGCAGTTCTTC.

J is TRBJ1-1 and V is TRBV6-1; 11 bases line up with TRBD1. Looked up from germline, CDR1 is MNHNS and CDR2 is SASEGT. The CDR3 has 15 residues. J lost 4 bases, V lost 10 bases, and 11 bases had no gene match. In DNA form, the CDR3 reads TGTGCCATCGAGGACAGGGGGCTCGGGGGCACTGAAGCTTTCTTT. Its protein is CAIEDRGLGGTEAFF.

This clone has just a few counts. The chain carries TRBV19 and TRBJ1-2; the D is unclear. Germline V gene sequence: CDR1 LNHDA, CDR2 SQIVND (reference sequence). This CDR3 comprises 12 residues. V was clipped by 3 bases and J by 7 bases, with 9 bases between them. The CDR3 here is CASSITPSGYTF. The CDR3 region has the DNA TGTGCCAGTAGTATTACCCCCTCTGGCTACACCTTC.

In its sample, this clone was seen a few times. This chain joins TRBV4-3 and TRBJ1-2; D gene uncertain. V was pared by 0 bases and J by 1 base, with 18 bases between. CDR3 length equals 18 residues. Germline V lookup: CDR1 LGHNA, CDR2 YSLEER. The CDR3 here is CASSQDSSGQPFNYGYTF. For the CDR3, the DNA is TGCGCCAGCAGCCAAGATAGTTCGGGCCAGCCCTTTAACTATGGCTACACCTTC.

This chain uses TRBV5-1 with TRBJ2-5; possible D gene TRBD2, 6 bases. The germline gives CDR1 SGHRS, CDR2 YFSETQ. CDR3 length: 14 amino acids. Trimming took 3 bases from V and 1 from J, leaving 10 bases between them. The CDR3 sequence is CASSSKAGQETQYF. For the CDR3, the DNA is TGCGCCAGCAGCTCGAAAGCGGGCCAAGAGACCCAGTACTTC. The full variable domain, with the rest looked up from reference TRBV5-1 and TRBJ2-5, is KAGVTQTPRYLIKTRGQQVTLSCSPISGHRSVSWYQQTPGQGLQFLFEYFSETQRNKGNFPGRFSGRQFSNSRSEMNVSTLELGDSALYLCASSSKAGQETQYFGPGTRLLVL.

For the CDR3, the DNA is TGTGCCAGCATCGAAAGGGCTAAGTCTGGAAACACCATATATTTT. This encodes CASIERAKSGNTIYF. This chain connects TRBV6-1 to TRBJ1-3; D is unclear. CDR1 MNHNS and CDR2 SASEGT come from the germline V gene. V lost 7 bases and J 1 base, leaving 14 bases between the germline ends. The CDR3 is 15 amino acids.

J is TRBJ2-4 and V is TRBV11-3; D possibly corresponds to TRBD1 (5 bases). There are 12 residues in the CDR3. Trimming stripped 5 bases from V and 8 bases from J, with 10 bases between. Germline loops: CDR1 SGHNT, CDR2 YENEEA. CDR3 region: CASSARRDIQYF. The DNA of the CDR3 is TGTGCCAGCAGCGCCCGCAGGGACATTCAGTACTTC.

The CDR3 DNA reads TGTGCCAGCAGGCGCGACAGGGGGCAAACAAATGAGCAGTTCTTC. Protein sequence: CASRRDRGQTNEQFF. The chain has TRBV7-2 and TRBJ2-1; 10 positions agree with TRBD1. The germline V gene encodes CDR1 SGHTA and CDR2 FQGNSA. V lost 6 bases and J lost 7; bases outside the gene matches: 9. There are 15 residues in the CDR3.

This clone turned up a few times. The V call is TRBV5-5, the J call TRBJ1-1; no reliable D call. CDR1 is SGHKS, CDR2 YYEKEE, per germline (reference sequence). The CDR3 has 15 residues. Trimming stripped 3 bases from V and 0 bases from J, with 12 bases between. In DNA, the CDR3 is TGTGCCAGCAGCTCCCTGGGGATCATGAACACTGAAGCTTTCTTT. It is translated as CASSSLGIMNTEAFF.

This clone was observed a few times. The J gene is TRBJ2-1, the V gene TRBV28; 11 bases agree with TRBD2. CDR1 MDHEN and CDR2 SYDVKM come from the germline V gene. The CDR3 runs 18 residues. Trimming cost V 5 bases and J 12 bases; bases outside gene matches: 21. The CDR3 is CASSPNLAGGPLDRWQFF. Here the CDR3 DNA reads TGTGCCAGCAGTCCCAACCTAGCGGGAGGCCCCCTAGATAGATGGCAGTTCTTC.

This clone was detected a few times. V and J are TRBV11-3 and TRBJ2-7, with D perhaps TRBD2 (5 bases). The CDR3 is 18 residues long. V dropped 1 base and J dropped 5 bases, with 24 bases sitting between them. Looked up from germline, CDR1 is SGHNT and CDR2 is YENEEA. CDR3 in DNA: TGTGCCAGCAGCTTAGTCGATCTCGGGGAGCCACGATCCCACGAGCAGTACGTC. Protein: CASSLVDLGEPRSHEQYV.

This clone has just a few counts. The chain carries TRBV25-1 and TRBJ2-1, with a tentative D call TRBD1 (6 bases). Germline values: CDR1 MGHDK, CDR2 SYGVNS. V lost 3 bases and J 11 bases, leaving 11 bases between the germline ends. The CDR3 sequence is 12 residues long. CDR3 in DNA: TGTGCCAGCAGTGATCAGGGGCGTAAGCAGTTCTTC. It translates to CASSDQGRKQFF.

The CDR3 spells CASSFGFQETQYF. CDR3 DNA: TGTGCCAGCAGCTTCGGCTTCCAAGAGACCCAGTACTTC. The V call is TRBV5-4, the J call TRBJ2-5, with no clear D. Germline lookup yields CDR1 SGHNT and CDR2 YYREEE (reference sequence). The CDR3 loop spans 13 amino acids. The V end lost 2 bases, the J end lost 1 base, and 6 bases lay between the germline ends.

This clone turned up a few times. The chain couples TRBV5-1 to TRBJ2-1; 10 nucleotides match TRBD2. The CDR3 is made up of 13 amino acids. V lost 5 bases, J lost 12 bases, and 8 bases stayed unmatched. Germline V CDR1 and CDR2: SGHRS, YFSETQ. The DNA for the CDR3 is TGCGCCAGCAGTCCGGAGCCTAGCGGGGGGCAGTTCTTC. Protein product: CASSPEPSGGQFF. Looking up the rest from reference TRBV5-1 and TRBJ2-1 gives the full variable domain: KAGVTQTPRYLIKTRGQQVTLSCSPISGHRSVSWYQQTPGQGLQFLFEYFSETQRNKGNFPGRFSGRQFSNSRSEMNVSTLELGDSALYLCASSPEPSGGQFFGPGTRLTVL.

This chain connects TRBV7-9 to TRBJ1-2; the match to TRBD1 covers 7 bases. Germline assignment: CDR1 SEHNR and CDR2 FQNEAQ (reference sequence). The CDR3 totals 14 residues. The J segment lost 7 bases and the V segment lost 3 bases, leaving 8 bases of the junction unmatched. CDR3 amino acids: CASSLGQIRGGYTF. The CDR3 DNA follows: TGTGCCAGCAGCTTGGGACAGATTCGTGGTGGCTACACCTTC.

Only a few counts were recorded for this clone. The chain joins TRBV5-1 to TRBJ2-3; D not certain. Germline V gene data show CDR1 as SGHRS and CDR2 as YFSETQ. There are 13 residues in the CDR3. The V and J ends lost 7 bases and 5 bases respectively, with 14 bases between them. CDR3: CASGRSVGDTQYF. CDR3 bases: TGCGCCAGCGGGCGGAGCGTTGGAGATACGCAGTATTTT.